The 27 T cell receptor beta chains below come from one sample, sequenced in a study of blood T cell repertoires in COVID-19. Profiling relied on immunoSEQ multiplex PCR, and the TCRdb table lists in-frame clones only, not all of them. This table has roughly 180,000 clones, more than 65% appearing once. Sequenced material: peripheral blood. The receptor source for this set is a woman aged 60 to 75 with COVID-19, enrolled during active disease.

The genes are TRBV4-1 and TRBJ1-1; 7 bases align to TRBD1. This CDR3 has 13 amino acids. The junction had 1 base not matched to a gene; V was cut back by 2 bases and J by 4 bases. CDR1 and CDR2 from the germline V gene are MGHRA and YSYEKL. CDR3 DNA sequence: TGCGCCAGCAGCCAACACAGGGGCACTGAAGCTTTCTTT. It encodes CASSQHRGTEAFF.

The J gene is TRBJ2-2, the V gene TRBV7-3; 8 nucleotides agree with TRBD2. This CDR3 is 16 amino acids long. With 5 bases clipped from V and 2 bases from J, the junction kept 7 bases outside the gene matches. Germline V gene sequence: CDR1 SGHTA, CDR2 FQGTGA. The CDR3, as DNA: TGTGCCAGCAGCCCGGCCCGGGGGGGCAACACCGGGGAGCTGTTTTTT. Amino acids: CASSPARGGNTGELFF.

The chain recombines TRBV10-3 with TRBJ1-2; possibly TRBD1 for D (5 bases). The CDR3 has 13 residues. Trimming took 6 bases from V and 6 from J, leaving 14 bases between them. Germline CDR1 reads ENHRY; CDR2 reads SYGVKD. CDR3 DNA: TGTGCCATCAGGGGTCCGGGGGTGGATGGCTACACCTTC. As protein: CAIRGPGVDGYTF.

This chain joins TRBV5-1 and TRBJ1-2, with D possibly being TRBD1 (5 bases). Germline loops: CDR1 SGHRS, CDR2 YFSETQ. Trimming took 4 bases from V and 2 from J, leaving 9 bases between them. The CDR3 spans 13 residues. DNA of the CDR3: TGCGCCAGCAGCGAGACAGTAAACTATGGCTACACCTTC. Translation gives CASSETVNYGYTF. Supplemented by reference TRBV5-1 and TRBJ1-2, the full variable domain reads KAGVTQTPRYLIKTRGQQVTLSCSPISGHRSVSWYQQTPGQGLQFLFEYFSETQRNKGNFPGRFSGRQFSNSRSEMNVSTLELGDSALYLCASSETVNYGYTFGSGTRLTVV.

This chain joins TRBV19 and TRBJ2-4, with TRBD1 matching 7 bases. Germline lookup yields CDR1 LNHDA and CDR2 SQIVND (reference sequence). V was pared by 3 bases and J by 0 bases, with 14 bases of the junction left unmatched. This CDR3 region has 19 residues. In DNA form, the CDR3 reads TGTGCCAGTAGTATGTCAAGAGGGGGCTCGGACTTAGCCAAAAACATTCAGTACTTC. Translated: CASSMSRGGSDLAKNIQYF.

V and J are TRBV6-2 or TRBV6-3 and TRBJ1-2; TRBD1 matches at 9 bases. There are 13 residues in the CDR3. Germline V lookup: CDR1 MNHEY, CDR2 SVGEGT. V lost 4 bases, J lost 7 bases, and 4 bases stayed unmatched. CDR3 sequence reads: CASSWTGDGGYTF. The CDR3 DNA sequence: TGTGCCAGCAGTTGGACAGGGGACGGTGGCTACACCTTC.

CDR3 coding DNA: TGTGCCAGTAGTATCAGTAGCTGGCCCCGAGGGGGAAATGAGCAGTTCTTC. Translated, it gives CASSISSWPRGGNEQFF. The chain joins TRBV19 to TRBJ2-1; a possible D gene is TRBD1 (6 bases). The CDR3 has 17 residues. Trimming cost V 3 bases and J 7 bases, with 22 bases left between them. Germline CDR1 reads LNHDA; CDR2 reads SQIVND (reference sequence).

This clone was seen more than once but under ten times. J is TRBJ2-5 and V is TRBV6-5, with 8 positions matching TRBD2. This CDR3 region has 13 residues. The germline gives CDR1 MNHEY, CDR2 SVGAGI. Germline trimming cut 6 bases from V and 2 bases from J; bases unmatched to any gene: 2. The CDR3 nucleotides read TGTGCCAGCAGCCCGGGAGGGCAAGAGACCCAGTACTTC. Protein product: CASSPGGQETQYF.

The V call is TRBV6-6, the J call TRBJ2-7; the D is unclear. Germline CDR1 MNHNY, CDR2 SVGAGI (reference sequence). The CDR3 contains 13 residues. V lost 6 bases to trimming and J lost 0 bases, with 9 bases between them. CDR3 sequence reads: CASRQVGSYEQYF. CDR3 sequence (DNA): TGTGCCAGCAGGCAGGTGGGCTCCTACGAGCAGTACTTC.

This sequence joins TRBV9 and TRBJ2-1; 8 bases match TRBD2. V dropped 6 bases and J dropped 7; count of bases not matched to a gene: 12. The V gene's germline CDR1 is SGDLS and CDR2 YYNGEE. The CDR3 totals 15 residues. CDR3 in amino acids: CASTVDGGAGNEQFF. The CDR3 DNA follows: TGTGCCAGCACTGTCGACGGGGGGGCCGGTAATGAGCAGTTCTTC.

The V and J genes are TRBV5-1 and TRBJ2-3; 12 nucleotides align to TRBD2. J gave up 6 bases and V 5 bases, and 4 bases lay outside the gene matches. The CDR3 is 14 residues long. Germline lookup yields CDR1 SGHRS and CDR2 YFSETQ. This CDR3 is CASRTSGGPDTQYF. In DNA form, the CDR3 reads TGCGCCAGCAGGACTAGCGGGGGCCCTGATACGCAGTATTTT. Filled out from reference TRBV5-1 and TRBJ2-3, the complete variable domain reads KAGVTQTPRYLIKTRGQQVTLSCSPISGHRSVSWYQQTPGQGLQFLFEYFSETQRNKGNFPGRFSGRQFSNSRSEMNVSTLELGDSALYLCASRTSGGPDTQYFGPGTRLTVL.

The gene calls are TRBV28 and TRBJ1-4; a possible D gene is TRBD1 (5 bases). The CDR3 loop spans 17 amino acids. Germline V gene data show CDR1 as MDHEN and CDR2 as SYDVKM. V dropped 6 bases and J dropped 0 bases, with 17 bases sitting between them. The CDR3 nucleotides are TGTGCCAGCAGCCTAAACTCGGCAGGGACAACTAATGAAAAACTGTTTTTT. Translation gives CASSLNSAGTTNEKLFF.

The rearrangement uses TRBV11-2 and TRBJ2-2, with D perhaps matching TRBD2 (6 bases). The CDR3 contains 17 residues. With 4 bases removed from V and 5 bases from J, the gap between germline ends came to 20 bases. CDR1 and CDR2 from the germline V gene are SGHAT and FQNNGV. Written as DNA, the CDR3 is TGTGCCAGCAGCTCGCGCCGGCGGGAATTGGGAACCGGGGAGCTGTTTTTT. The encoded protein is CASSSRRRELGTGELFF. The variable domain in full, with the rest retrieved from reference TRBV11-2 and TRBJ2-2, is EAGVAQSPRYKIIEKRQSVAFWCNPISGHATLYWYQQILGQGPKLLIQFQNNGVVDDSQLPKDRFSAERLKGVDSTLKIQPAKLEDSAVYLCASSSRRRELGTGELFFGEGSRLTVL.

The chain joins TRBV2 to TRBJ1-5, with D unresolved. Germline V gene sequence: CDR1 SNHLY, CDR2 FYNNEI. V lost 6 bases, J lost 5 bases, and 8 bases lay in between. The CDR3 loop spans 12 amino acids. The CDR3 is CASRGDDQPQHF. CDR3 bases: TGTGCCAGCAGGGGCGACGATCAGCCCCAGCATTTT.

This chain links TRBV10-1 with TRBJ2-1, with a weak D call TRBD2 (5 bases). This CDR3 comprises 17 residues. Germline-derived CDR1 and CDR2 are WNHNN and SYGVQD (reference sequence). V lost 6 bases to trimming and J lost 0 bases, with 18 bases between them. CDR3 sequence reads: CASSDYRARGSYNEQFF. The CDR3 coding sequence is TGCGCCAGCAGCGACTACCGGGCTCGGGGCTCCTACAATGAGCAGTTCTTC.

The rearrangement joins TRBV10-2 to TRBJ2-3; no definite D call. V was pared by 3 bases and J by 0 bases, with 13 bases between. Germline CDR1 reads WSHSY; CDR2 reads SAAADI. The CDR3 totals 16 residues. CDR3 sequence reads: CASSDWAGPSTDTQYF. The CDR3 DNA reads TGCGCCAGCAGTGATTGGGCAGGCCCAAGCACAGATACGCAGTATTTT.

In its sample, this clone was seen once. The V gene is TRBV6-2 or TRBV6-3, the J gene TRBJ2-7; 7 positions agree with TRBD2. The germline V gene has CDR1 MNHEY and CDR2 SVGEGT. V dropped 0 bases and J dropped 0; count of bases not matched to a gene: 17. The CDR3 contains 20 residues. The CDR3, as DNA: TGTGCCAGCAGTTACTCCGGGACTAAATTGTTTGGGGATTTCTCCTACGAGCAGTACTTC. It yields the protein CASSYSGTKLFGDFSYEQYF.

This chain connects TRBV5-1 to TRBJ2-1, with D possibly TRBD2 on 5 matching bases. Trimming took 1 base from V and 7 from J, leaving 12 bases between them. Germline assignment: CDR1 SGHRS and CDR2 YFSETQ. The CDR3 has 14 residues. The CDR3 loop is CASSLPGITNEQFF. The CDR3 nucleotides are TGCGCCAGCAGCTTGCCCGGGATCACGAATGAGCAGTTCTTC.

The chain has TRBV29-1 and TRBJ1-2; 8 positions agree with TRBD1. The V and J ends lost 6 bases and 2 bases, in that order; junction bases with no gene match: 5. The CDR3 runs to 13 residues. Germline V gene data show CDR1 as SQVTM and CDR2 as ANQGSEA. CDR3 nucleotides: TGCAGCGTAGTTCGACAGGGGAACTATGGCTACACCTTC. This sequence encodes CSVVRQGNYGYTF.

This clone has a handful of counts. V and J are TRBV19 and TRBJ1-1; 8 positions agree with TRBD1. This CDR3 spans 15 amino acids. The junction had 6 bases not matched to a gene; V was cut back by 4 bases and J by 2 bases. CDR1 LNHDA and CDR2 SQIVND come from the germline V gene (reference sequence). The CDR3 here is CASSTTTGANTEAFF. In nucleotides, the CDR3 is TGTGCCAGTAGTACGACGACAGGGGCCAACACTGAAGCTTTCTTT.

Turning to this clone: The junction shows a germline mismatch at one end, possibly a read error. The rearrangement links TRBV7-7 to TRBJ2-3; D gene ambiguous. Germline V gene data show CDR1 as SSHAT and CDR2 as FNYEAQ (reference sequence). This CDR3 comprises 14 residues. The CDR3 sequence: CASSPGLPTDTQYF. DNA of the CDR3: TGTGCTAGCAGCCCGGGTCTTCCCACAGATACGCAGTATTTT.

The chain employs TRBV6-2 or TRBV6-3 and TRBJ2-7, with unresolved D. Per germline, CDR1 MNHEY and CDR2 SVGEGT. The V and J ends lost 0 bases and 5 bases respectively, with 8 bases between them. The CDR3 covers 13 residues. In DNA, the CDR3 is TGTGCCAGCAGTTACTCCTCAGGAAACGAGCAGTACGTC. Amino acids: CASSYSSGNEQYV.

The chain has TRBV6-5 and TRBJ2-4, with D perhaps TRBD1 (7 bases). V was shortened by 6 bases and J by 6 bases, with 15 bases between the two germline ends. Looked up from germline, CDR1 is MNHEY and CDR2 is SVGAGI. The CDR3 covers 14 residues. In DNA, the CDR3 is TGTGCCAGCAGCGGGGGACAGAATCTAAACATTCAGTACTTC. It translates to CASSGGQNLNIQYF.

The gene calls are TRBV28 and TRBJ1-5; tentatively, D is TRBD1 (5 bases). The germline gives CDR1 MDHEN, CDR2 SYDVKM. Deletions cut 6 bases from V and 4 bases from J, with 13 bases between. This CDR3 region has 14 residues. CDR3 amino acids: CASRVGQENQPQHF. The CDR3 DNA is TGTGCCAGCAGAGTGGGGCAGGAGAATCAGCCCCAGCATTTT.

The V and J genes are TRBV7-2 and TRBJ2-2, with TRBD2 matching over 10 bases. With 2 bases clipped from V and 6 bases from J, the junction kept 9 bases outside the gene matches. Per the germline V gene, CDR1 is SGHTA and CDR2 is FQGNSA. The length of the CDR3 is 17 residues. In DNA, the CDR3 is TGTGCCAGCAGCTTAAACAACCTAGCGGGAGAGGCCGGGGAGCTGTTTTTT. Translated: CASSLNNLAGEAGELFF.

This CDR3 is CASSIGTRDRVYLSPLHF. The CDR3 coding sequence is TGCGCCAGCAGCATCGGAACCCGGGACAGGGTGTATTTGTCACCCCTCCACTTT. The rearrangement links TRBV5-1 to TRBJ1-6; 9 nucleotides agree with TRBD1. The length of the CDR3 is 18 residues. J gave up 10 bases and V 4 bases, and 18 bases lay outside the gene matches. From germline, CDR1 is SGHRS and CDR2 YFSETQ.

This clone has only a few counts. The chain links TRBV6-2 or TRBV6-3 to TRBJ2-2; the match to TRBD2 covers 8 bases. The CDR3 loop spans 16 amino acids. Germline V CDR1 and CDR2: MNHEY, SVGEGT. V shed 5 bases, J shed 2 bases, and the junction held 7 bases outside the gene matches. The CDR3 coding sequence is TGTGCCAGCAGTAACGGGGGGGCCGGAAACACCGGGGAGCTGTTTTTT. Translating gives CASSNGGAGNTGELFF.